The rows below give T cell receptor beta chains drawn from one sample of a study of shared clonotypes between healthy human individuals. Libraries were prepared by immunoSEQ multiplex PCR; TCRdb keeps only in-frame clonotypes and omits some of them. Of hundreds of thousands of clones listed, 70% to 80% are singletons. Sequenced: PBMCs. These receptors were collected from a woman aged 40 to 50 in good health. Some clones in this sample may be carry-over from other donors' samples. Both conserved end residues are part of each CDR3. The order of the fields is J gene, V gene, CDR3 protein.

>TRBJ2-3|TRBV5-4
CASSLAPSGSRDTQYF
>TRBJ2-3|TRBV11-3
CASSLGGFQGDTQYF
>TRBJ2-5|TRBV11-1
CASTVDRAGQETQYF
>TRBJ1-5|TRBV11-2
CASSLDPRVDQPQHF
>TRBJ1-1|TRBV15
CATSRGRIINTEAFF
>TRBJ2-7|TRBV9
CASSLLGGQEQYF
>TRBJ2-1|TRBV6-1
CASRTSGSLLEQFF
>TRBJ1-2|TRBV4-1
CASSQDPRTYGYTF
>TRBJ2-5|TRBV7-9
CASSFFGPEVETQYF
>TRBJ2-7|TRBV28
CASQGSGTGVYEQYF
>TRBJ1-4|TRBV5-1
CASSRGTGDEKLFF
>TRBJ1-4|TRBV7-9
CASSWIENEKLFF
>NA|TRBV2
CASSGSGAESYYEQYF
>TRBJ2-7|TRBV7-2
CASSLAFTSGYEQYF
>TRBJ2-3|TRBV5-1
CASRRDTSGNTDTQYF
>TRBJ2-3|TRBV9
CASSGGGLADTDTQYF
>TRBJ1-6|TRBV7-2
CASSSPGQWGNSPLHF
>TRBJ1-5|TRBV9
CASSVVGQGGQPQHF
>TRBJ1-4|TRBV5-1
CASSLEFFGKLFF
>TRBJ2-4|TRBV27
CASSLDRGTIQYF
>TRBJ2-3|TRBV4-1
CASSLGGMRFGISDTQYF
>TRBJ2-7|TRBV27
CASSLMASGIEEQYF
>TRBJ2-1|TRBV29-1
CSGTTGNYNEQFF
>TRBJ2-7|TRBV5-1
CASMRQGSHEQYF